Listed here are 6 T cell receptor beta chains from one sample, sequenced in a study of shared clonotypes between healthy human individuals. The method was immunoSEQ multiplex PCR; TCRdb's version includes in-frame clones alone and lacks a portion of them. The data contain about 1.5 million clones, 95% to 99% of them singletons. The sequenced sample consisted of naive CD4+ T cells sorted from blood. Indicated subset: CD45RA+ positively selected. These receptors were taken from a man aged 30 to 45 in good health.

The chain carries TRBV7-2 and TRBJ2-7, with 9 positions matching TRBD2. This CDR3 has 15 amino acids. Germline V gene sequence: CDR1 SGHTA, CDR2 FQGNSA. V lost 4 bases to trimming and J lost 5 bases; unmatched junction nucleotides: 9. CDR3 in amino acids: CASSSQAGGGNEQYF. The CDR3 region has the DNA TGTGCCAGCAGCTCTCAAGCGGGAGGTGGAAACGAGCAGTACTTC.

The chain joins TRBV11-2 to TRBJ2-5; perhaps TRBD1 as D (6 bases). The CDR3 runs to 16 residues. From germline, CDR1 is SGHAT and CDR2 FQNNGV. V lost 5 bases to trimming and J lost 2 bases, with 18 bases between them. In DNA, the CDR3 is TGTGCCAGCAGCAGGAACCCGACAGGCGAACAAGAGACCCAGTACTTC. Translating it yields CASSRNPTGEQETQYF.

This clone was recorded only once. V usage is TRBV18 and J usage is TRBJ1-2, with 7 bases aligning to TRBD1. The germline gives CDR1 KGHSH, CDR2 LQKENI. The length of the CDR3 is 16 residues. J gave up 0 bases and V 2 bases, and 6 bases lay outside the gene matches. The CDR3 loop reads CASSPKTGPTNYGYTF. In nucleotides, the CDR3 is TGTGCCAGCTCACCAAAGACAGGGCCCACTAACTATGGCTACACCTTC.

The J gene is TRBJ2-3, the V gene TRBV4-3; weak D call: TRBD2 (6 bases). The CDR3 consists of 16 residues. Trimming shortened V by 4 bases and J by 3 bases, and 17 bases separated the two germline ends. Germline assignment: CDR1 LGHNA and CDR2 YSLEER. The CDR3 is CASSRAGSRGTDTQYF. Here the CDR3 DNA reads TGCGCCAGCAGCCGCGCTGGGAGCCGGGGGACAGATACGCAGTATTTT.

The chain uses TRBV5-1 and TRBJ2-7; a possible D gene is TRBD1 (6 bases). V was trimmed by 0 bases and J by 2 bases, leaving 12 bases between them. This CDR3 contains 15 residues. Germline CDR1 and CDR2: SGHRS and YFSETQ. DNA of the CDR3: TGCGCCAGCAGCTTGGGCCTGGACAGCACCTACGAGCAGTACTTC. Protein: CASSLGLDSTYEQYF. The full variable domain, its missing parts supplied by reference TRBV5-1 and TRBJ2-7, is KAGVTQTPRYLIKTRGQQVTLSCSPISGHRSVSWYQQTPGQGLQFLFEYFSETQRNKGNFPGRFSGRQFSNSRSEMNVSTLELGDSALYLCASSLGLDSTYEQYFGPGTRLTVT.

The CDR3 region is CASRTGGYNEQFF. In DNA, the CDR3 is TGTGCCAGCAGAACAGGGGGATACAATGAGCAGTTCTTC. The rearrangement joins TRBV28 to TRBJ2-1, with 8 bases that match TRBD1. Germline V gives CDR1 MDHEN, CDR2 SYDVKM. The ends lost 6 bases at V and 4 bases at J; junction bases unmatched: 2. The CDR3 has 13 amino acids.